The present T cell receptor beta chain was sequenced within a study of T cell responses to AZD1222 COVID-19 vaccine. Using immunoSEQ multiplex PCR, the repertoire was profiled, and TCRdb retains in-frame clones only, with some absent. The data show roughly 120,000 clones, nearly 90% seen once. Per germline, CDR1 LNHDA and CDR2 SQIVND (reference sequence). V gave up 3 bases and J gave up 3 bases, with 12 bases separating them. This CDR3 has 14 residues. The rearrangement joins TRBV19 to TRBJ2-7, with D tentatively TRBD2 (6 bases). The receptor was derived from an adult in good health. Sequenced material: peripheral blood, taken on day 0 of AZD1222 vaccination. CDR3 bases: TGTGCCAGTAGTATCGGGAGTATCGTCTACGAGCAGTACTTC. It translates to CASSIGSIVYEQYF.